This TCR beta chain was identified during a study of cytomegalovirus exposure and HLA in healthy donors. Study-wide results and caveats: Later, an analysis showed that TCR beta chains associated with HLA were more clonally expanded than others that were equally common. Later work found most CMV-associated TCR beta chains apparently HLA-restricted. Cytomegalovirus-associated status was assigned to more than 150 TCR beta chains.

This CDR3 has 16 amino acids. V dropped 2 bases and J dropped 1 base, with 14 bases sitting between them. Germline-derived CDR1 and CDR2 are MNHEY and SMNVEV (reference sequence). PCR used 60 Vbeta primers and 13 Jbeta primers. Method: immunoSEQ multiplex PCR; TCRdb's copy keeps in-frame clones and lacks some. The sample lists about 130,000 clones; about two thirds were seen once. For this clone: What it binds is unknown.

V gene TRBV27 combines with J gene TRBJ1-2; perhaps TRBD1 as D (5 bases). The origin of this receptor is a man under 40 in good health and CMV-seronegative. Sequencing used PBMCs. The CDR3 coding sequence is TGTGCCAGCAGTTTAGTTCAGGGTTCATTTAACTATGGCTACACCTTC. It specifies CASSLVQGSFNYGYTF.